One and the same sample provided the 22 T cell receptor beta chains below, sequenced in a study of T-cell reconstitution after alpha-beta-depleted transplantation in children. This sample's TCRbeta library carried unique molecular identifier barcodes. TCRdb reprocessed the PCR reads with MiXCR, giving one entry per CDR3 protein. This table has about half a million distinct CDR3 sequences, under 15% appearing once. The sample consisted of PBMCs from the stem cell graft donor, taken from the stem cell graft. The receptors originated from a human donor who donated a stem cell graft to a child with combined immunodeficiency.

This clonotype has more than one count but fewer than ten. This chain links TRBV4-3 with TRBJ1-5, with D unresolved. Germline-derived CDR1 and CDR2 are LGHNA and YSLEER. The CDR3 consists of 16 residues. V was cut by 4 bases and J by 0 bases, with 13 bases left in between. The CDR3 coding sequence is TGCGCCAGCAGCCCCTCTCTGGGCTATAGCAATCAGCCCCAGCATTTT. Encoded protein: CASSPSLGYSNQPQHF.

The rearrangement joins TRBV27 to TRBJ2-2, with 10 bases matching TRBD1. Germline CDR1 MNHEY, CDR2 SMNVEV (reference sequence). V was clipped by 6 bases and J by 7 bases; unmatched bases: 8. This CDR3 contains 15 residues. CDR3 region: CASRQRQGANGELFF. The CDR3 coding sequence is TGTGCCAGCAGGCAGAGACAGGGGGCTAACGGGGAGCTGTTTTTT.

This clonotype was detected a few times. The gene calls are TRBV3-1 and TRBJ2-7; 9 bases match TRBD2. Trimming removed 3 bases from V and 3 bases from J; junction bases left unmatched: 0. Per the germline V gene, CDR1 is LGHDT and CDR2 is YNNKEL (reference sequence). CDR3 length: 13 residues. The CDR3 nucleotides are TGTGCCAGCAGCCAGACTAGCGGCTACGAGCAGTACTTC. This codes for CASSQTSGYEQYF.

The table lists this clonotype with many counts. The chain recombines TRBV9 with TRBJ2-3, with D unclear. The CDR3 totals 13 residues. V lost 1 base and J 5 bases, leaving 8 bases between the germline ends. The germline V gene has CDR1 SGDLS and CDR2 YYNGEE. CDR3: CASSVRSEDTQYF. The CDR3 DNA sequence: TGTGCCAGCAGCGTAAGGAGCGAAGATACGCAGTATTTT.

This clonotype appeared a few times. The CDR3 is CASSARQGAGGEAFF. CDR3 sequence (DNA): TGTGCCAGCAGCGCAAGACAGGGGGCGGGCGGTGAAGCTTTCTTT. The V and J genes are TRBV7-2 and TRBJ1-1; TRBD1 agrees at 10 bases. Germline values: CDR1 SGHTA, CDR2 FQGNSA. V was clipped by 5 bases and J by 7 bases; unmatched bases: 10. The CDR3 sequence is 15 residues long. Looking up the rest from reference TRBV7-2 and TRBJ1-1 gives the full variable domain: GAGVSQSPSNKVTEKGKDVELRCDPISGHTALYWYRQSLGQGLEFLIYFQGNSAPDKSGLPSDRFSAERTGGSVSTLTIQRTQQEDSAVYLCASSARQGAGGEAFFGQGTRLTVV.

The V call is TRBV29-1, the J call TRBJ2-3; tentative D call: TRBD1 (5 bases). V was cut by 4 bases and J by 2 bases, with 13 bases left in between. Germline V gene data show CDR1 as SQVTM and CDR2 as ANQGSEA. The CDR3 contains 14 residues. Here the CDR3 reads CSVVQGLNTDTQYF. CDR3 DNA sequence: TGCAGCGTTGTTCAGGGCCTTAACACAGATACGCAGTATTTT.

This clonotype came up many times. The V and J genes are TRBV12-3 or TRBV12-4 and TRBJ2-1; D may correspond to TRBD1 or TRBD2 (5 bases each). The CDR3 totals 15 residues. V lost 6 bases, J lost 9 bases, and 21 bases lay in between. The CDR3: CASSLSGWGRGEQFF. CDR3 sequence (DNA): TGTGCCAGCAGCTTGTCAGGTTGGGGACGGGGTGAGCAGTTCTTC.

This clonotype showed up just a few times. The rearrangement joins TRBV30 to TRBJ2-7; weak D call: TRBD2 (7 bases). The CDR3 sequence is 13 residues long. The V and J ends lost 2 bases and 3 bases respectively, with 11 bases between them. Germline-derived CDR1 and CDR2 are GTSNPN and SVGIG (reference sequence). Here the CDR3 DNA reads TGTGCCTGGAGTCTGGGGGGGCACTACGAGCAGTACTTC. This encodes CAWSLGGHYEQYF.

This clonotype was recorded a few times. The CDR3 spells CASNRDYSTDTQYF. The CDR3, as DNA: TGTGCCAGCAACCGGGACTACAGCACAGATACGCAGTATTTT. V and J are TRBV2 and TRBJ2-3, with TRBD2 matching over 7 bases. V gave up 7 bases and J gave up 0 bases; unmatched junction bases: 4. Germline V gives CDR1 SNHLY, CDR2 FYNNEI. This CDR3 is 14 amino acids long.

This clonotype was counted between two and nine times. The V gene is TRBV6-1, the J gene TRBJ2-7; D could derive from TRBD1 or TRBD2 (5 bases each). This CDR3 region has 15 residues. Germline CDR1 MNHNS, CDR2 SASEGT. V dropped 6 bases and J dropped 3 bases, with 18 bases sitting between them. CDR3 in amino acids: CASSPPGTQNYEQYF. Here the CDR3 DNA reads TGTGCCAGCAGCCCCCCCGGGACCCAGAACTACGAGCAGTACTTC.

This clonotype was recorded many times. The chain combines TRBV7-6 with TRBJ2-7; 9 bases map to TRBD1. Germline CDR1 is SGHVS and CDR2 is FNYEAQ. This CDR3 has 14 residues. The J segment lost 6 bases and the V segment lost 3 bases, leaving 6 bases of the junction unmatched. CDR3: CASSLQDRGSEQYF. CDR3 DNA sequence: TGTGCCAGCAGCTTGCAGGACAGGGGAAGCGAGCAGTACTTC.

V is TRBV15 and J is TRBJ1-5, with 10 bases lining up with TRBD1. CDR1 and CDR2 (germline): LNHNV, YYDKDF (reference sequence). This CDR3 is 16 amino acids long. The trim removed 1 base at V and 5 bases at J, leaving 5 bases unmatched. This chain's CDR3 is CATSRARDRGDQPQHF. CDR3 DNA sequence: TGTGCCACCAGCAGAGCCCGGGACAGGGGCGATCAGCCCCAGCATTTT.

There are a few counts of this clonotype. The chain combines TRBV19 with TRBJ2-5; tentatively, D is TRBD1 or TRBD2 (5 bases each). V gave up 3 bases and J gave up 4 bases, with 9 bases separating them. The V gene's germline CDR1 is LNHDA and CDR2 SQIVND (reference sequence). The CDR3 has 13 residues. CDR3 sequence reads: CASSIQRGETQYF. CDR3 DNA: TGTGCCAGTAGTATTCAGAGGGGAGAGACCCAGTACTTC.

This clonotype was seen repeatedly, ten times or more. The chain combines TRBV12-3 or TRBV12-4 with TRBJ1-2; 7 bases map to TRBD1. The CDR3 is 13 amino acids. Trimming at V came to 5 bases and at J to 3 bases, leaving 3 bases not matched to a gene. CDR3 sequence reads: CASSLQGDYGYTF. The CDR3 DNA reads TGTGCCAGCAGTCTTCAGGGGGACTATGGCTACACCTTC.

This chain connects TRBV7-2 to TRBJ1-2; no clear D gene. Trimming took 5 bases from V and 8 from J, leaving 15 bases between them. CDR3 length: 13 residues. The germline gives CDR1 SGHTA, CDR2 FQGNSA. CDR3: CASSRRRGQGYTF. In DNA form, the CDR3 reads TGTGCCAGCAGCCGCAGGCGGGGTCAGGGCTACACCTTC.

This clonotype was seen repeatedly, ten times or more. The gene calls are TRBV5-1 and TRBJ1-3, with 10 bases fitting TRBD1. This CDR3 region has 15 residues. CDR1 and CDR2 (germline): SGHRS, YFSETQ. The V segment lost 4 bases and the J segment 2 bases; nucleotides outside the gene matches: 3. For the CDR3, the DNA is TGCGCCAGCAGCCCGGACAGGGGGGCTGGAAACACCATATATTTT. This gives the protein CASSPDRGAGNTIYF. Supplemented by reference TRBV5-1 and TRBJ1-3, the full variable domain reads KAGVTQTPRYLIKTRGQQVTLSCSPISGHRSVSWYQQTPGQGLQFLFEYFSETQRNKGNFPGRFSGRQFSNSRSEMNVSTLELGDSALYLCASSPDRGAGNTIYFGEGSWLTVV.

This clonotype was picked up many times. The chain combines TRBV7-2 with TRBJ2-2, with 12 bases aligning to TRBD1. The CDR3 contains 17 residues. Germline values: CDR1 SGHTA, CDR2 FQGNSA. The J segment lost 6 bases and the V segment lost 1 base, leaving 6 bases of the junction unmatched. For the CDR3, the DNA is TGTGCCAGCAGCTTAGTGGGGACAGGGGGCGGAGCCGGGGAGCTGTTTTTT. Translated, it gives CASSLVGTGGGAGELFF.

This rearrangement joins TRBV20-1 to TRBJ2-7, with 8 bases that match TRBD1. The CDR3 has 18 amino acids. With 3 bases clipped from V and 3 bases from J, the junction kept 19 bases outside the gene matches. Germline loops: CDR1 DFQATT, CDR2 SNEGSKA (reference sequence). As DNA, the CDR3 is TGCAGTGCTAGTCATAGACAGGGGCCCTCCTCTTGGGACTACGAGCAGTACTTC. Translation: CSASHRQGPSSWDYEQYF.

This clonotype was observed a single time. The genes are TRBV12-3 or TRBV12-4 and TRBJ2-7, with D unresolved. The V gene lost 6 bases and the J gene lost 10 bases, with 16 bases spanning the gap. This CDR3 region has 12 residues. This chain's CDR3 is CASSHPSQAQYF. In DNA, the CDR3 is TGTGCCAGCAGCCACCCCTCCCAAGCCCAGTACTTC.

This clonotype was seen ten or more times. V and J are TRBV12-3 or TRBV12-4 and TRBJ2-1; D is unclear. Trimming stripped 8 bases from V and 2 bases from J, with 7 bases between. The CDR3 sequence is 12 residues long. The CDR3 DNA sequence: TGTGCCAGCGGGCCCACCTACAATGAGCAGTTCTTC. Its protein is CASGPTYNEQFF.

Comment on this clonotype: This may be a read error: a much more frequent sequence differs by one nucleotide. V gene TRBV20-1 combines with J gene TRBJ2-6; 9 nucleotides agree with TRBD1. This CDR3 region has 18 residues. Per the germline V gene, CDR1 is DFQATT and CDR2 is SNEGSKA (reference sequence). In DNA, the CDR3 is TGCTGTGCTTACCGAACCGGGACAGGGTACTCTGGGGCCAACGTCCTGACTTTC. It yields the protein CCAYRTGTGYSGANVLTF.

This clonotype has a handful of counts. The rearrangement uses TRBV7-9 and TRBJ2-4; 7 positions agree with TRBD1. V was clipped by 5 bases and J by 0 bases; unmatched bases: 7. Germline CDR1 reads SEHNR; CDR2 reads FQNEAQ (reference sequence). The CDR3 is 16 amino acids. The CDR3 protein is CASSATGTAAKNIQYF. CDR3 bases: TGTGCCAGCAGCGCCACCGGGACAGCAGCCAAAAACATTCAGTACTTC.